The entry that follows covers one TCR beta chain sequence. Time point given: newly diagnosed GD, antithyroid drugs for less than 3 months. RNA isolated from PBMCs was used to make the TCR library. This specimen belongs to a study of regulatory T cells in long-lasting Graves disease. To make TCR beta libraries, researchers used iRepertoire HTBI primers and Arm-PCR of CDR3 regions. TCRdb recomputed calls from the multiplex PCR reads with MiXCR, one row per CDR3 protein. The sample comprises around 400,000 distinct CDR3 sequences, 15% of which are singletons, and about 24% rests with the top ten. The clonotype originates from a female donor with Graves disease. The sample in question was peripheral blood mononuclear cells (PBMCs), obtained at new diagnosis, from a patient treated with antithyroid drugs.

The CDR3 protein is CASSPGLPLSGANVLTF. The DNA for the CDR3 is TGTGCCAGCTCACCGGGACTACCTCTCTCTGGGGCCAACGTCCTGACTTTC. This chain joins TRBV5-5 and TRBJ2-6; 7 positions match TRBD2. In germline, CDR1 is SGHKS, CDR2 YYEKEE (reference sequence). The CDR3 has 17 amino acids. Trimming took 7 bases from V and 0 from J; bases not matched to a gene: 10. The entire variable domain, with the rest obtained from reference TRBV5-5 and TRBJ2-6, is as follows: DAGVTQSPTHLIKTRGQQVTLRCSPISGHKSVSWYQQVLGQGPQFIFQYYEKEERGRGNFPDRFSARQFPNYSSELNVNALLLGDSALYLCASSPGLPLSGANVLTFGAGSRLTVL.